Sequencing of this TCR beta chain was carried out in a study of T cell changes during pregnancy in multiple sclerosis. The J segment lost 4 bases and the V segment lost 2 bases, leaving 4 bases of the junction unmatched. The CDR3 spans 15 residues. Germline V gene data show CDR1 as MGHRA and CDR2 as YSYEKL. The assay was immunoSEQ multiplex PCR, and TCRdb's table has in-frame clones only and misses some. The sample includes over 55,000 clones, about 92% of them seen just once. This chain joins TRBV4-1 and TRBJ2-7; 11 positions match TRBD1. Material: CD8+ T cells from peripheral blood mononuclear cells, obtained in the third trimester of pregnancy. The TCR comes from a female donor in good health, enrolled as a control in a pregnancy study. CDR3 residues: CASSQSGTGGYEQYF. The CDR3 DNA is TGCGCCAGCAGCCAATCCGGGACAGGGGGGTACGAGCAGTACTTC.